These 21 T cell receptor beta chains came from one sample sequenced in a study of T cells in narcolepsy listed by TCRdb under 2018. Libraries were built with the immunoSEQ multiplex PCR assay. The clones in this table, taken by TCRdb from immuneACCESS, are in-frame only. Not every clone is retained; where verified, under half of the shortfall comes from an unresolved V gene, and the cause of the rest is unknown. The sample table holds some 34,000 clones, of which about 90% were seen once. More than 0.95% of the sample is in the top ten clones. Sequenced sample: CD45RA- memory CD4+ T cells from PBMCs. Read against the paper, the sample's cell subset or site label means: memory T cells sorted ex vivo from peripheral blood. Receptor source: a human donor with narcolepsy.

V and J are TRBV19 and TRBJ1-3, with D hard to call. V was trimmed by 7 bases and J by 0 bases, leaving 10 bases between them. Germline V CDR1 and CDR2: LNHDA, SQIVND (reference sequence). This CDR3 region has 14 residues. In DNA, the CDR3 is TGTGCCAGTACCCCACAGTACTCTGGAAACACCATATATTTT. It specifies CASTPQYSGNTIYF.

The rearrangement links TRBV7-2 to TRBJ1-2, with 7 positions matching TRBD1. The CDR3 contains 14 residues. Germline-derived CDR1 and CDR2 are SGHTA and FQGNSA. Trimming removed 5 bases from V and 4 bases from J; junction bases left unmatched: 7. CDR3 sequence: CASSNQGGLYGYTF. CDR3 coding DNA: TGTGCCAGCAGCAACCAGGGGGGCCTCTATGGCTACACCTTC. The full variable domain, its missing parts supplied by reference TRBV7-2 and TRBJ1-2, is GAGVSQSPSNKVTEKGKDVELRCDPISGHTALYWYRQSLGQGLEFLIYFQGNSAPDKSGLPSDRFSAERTGGSVSTLTIQRTQQEDSAVYLCASSNQGGLYGYTFGSGTRLTVV.

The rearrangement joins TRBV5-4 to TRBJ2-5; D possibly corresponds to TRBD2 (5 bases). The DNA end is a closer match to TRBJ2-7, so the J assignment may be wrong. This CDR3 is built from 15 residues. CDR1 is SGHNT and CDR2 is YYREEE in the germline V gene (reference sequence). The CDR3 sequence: CASSLATGSSYEQYF. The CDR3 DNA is TGTGCCAGCAGCTTGGCTACGGGAAGCTCCTACGAGCAGTACTTC.

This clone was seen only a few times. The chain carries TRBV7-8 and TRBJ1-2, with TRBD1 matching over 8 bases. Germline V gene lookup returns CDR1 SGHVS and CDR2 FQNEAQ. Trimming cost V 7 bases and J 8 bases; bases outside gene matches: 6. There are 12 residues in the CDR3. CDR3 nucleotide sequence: TGTGCCAGCACCATGGACAGGGAAGGCTACACCTTC. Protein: CASTMDREGYTF.

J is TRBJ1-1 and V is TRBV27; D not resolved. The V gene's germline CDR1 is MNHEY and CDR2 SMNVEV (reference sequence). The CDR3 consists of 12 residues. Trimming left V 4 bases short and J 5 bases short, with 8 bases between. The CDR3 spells CASSSIGTEAFF. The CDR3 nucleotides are TGTGCCAGCAGTTCCATAGGGACTGAAGCTTTCTTT.

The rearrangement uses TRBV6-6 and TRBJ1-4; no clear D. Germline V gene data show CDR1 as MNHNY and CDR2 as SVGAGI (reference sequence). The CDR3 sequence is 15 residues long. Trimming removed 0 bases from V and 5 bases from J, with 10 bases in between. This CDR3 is CASSYSGRGNEKLFF. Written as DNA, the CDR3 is TGTGCCAGCAGTTACTCAGGGCGGGGAAATGAAAAACTGTTTTTT.

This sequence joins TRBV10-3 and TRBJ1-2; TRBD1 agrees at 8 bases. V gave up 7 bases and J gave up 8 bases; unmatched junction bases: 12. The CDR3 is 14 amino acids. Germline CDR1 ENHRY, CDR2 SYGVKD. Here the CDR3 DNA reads TGTGCCATCACCGACGGTCCAGGGGGCGCGGGCTACACCTTC. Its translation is CAITDGPGGAGYTF.

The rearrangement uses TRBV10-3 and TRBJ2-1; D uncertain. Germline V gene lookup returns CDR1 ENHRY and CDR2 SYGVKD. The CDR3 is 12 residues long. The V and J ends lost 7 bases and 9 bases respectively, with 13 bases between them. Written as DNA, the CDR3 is TGTGCCATCAAGCTTTCCTCGGGTGAGCAGTTCTTC. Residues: CAIKLSSGEQFF.

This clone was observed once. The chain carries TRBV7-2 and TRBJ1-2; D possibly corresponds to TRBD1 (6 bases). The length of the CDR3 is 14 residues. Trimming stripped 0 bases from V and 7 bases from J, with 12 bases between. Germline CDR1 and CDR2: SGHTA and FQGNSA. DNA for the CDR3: TGTGCCAGCAGCTTAGCTTCCGGGGGCGGTGGCTACACCTTC. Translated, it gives CASSLASGGGGYTF.

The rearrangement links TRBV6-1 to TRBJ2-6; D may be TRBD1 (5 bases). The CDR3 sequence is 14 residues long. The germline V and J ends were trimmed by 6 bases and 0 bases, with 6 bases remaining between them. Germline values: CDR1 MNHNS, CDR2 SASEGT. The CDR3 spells CASRGDSGANVLTF. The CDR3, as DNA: TGTGCCAGCAGAGGGGACTCTGGGGCCAACGTCCTGACTTTC.

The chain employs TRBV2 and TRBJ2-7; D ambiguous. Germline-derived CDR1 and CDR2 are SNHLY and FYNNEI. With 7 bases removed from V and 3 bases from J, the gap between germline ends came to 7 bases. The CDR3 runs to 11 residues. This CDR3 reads CASTTRYEQYF. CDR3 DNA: TGTGCCAGCACCACGCGCTACGAGCAGTACTTC. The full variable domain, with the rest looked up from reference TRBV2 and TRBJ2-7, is EPEVTQTPSHQVTQMGQEVILRCVPISNHLYFYWYRQILGQKVEFLVSFYNNEISEKSEIFDDQFSVERPDGSNFTLKIRSTKLEDSAMYFCASTTRYEQYFGPGTRLTVT.

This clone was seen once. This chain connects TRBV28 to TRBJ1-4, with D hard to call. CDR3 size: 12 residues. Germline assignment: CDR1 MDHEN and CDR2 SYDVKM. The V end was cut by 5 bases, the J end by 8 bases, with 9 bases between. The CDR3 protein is CASSPTQEKLFF. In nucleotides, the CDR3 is TGTGCCAGCAGTCCAACCCAAGAAAAACTGTTTTTT.

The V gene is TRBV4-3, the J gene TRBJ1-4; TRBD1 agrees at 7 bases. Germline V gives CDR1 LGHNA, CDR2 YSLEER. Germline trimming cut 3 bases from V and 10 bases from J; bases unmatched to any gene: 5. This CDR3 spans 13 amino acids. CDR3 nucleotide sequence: TGCGCCAGCAGCCACGACAGGGAAGGAAAACTGTTTTTT. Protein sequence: CASSHDREGKLFF.

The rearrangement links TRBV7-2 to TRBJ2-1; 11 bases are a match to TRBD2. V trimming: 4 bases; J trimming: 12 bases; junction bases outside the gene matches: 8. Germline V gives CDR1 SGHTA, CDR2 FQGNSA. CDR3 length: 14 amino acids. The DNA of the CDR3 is TGTGCCAGCAGCTCCCGCGGGACTAGCGGAGGGCAGTTCTTC. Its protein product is CASSSRGTSGGQFF.

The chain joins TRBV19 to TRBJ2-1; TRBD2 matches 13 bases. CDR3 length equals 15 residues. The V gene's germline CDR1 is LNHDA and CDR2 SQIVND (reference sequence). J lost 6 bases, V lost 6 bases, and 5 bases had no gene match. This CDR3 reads CASSRTSGRANEQFF. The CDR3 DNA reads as TGTGCCAGTAGCCGTACTAGCGGGAGGGCCAATGAGCAGTTCTTC.

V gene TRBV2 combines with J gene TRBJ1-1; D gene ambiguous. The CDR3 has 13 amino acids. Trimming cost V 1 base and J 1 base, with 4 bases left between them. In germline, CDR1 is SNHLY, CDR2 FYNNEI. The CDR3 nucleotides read TGTGCCAGCAGTGAAGAAGCGAACACTGAAGCTTTCTTT. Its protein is CASSEEANTEAFF.

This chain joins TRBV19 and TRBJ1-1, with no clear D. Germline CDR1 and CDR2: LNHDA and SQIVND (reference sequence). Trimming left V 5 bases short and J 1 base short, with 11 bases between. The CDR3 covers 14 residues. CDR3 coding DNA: TGTGCCAGTAGTTTCAGGTCCGGGAACACTGAAGCTTTCTTT. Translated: CASSFRSGNTEAFF.

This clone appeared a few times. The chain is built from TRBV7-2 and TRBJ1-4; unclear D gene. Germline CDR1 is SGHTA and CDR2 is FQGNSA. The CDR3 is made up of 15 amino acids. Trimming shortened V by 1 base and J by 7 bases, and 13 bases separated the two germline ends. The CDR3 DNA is TGTGCCAGCAGCTTAGGTTATAGGGTGGGTGAAAAACTGTTTTTT. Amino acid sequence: CASSLGYRVGEKLFF. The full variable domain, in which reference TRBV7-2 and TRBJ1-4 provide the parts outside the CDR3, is GAGVSQSPSNKVTEKGKDVELRCDPISGHTALYWYRQSLGQGLEFLIYFQGNSAPDKSGLPSDRFSAERTGGSVSTLTIQRTQQEDSAVYLCASSLGYRVGEKLFFGSGTQLSVL.

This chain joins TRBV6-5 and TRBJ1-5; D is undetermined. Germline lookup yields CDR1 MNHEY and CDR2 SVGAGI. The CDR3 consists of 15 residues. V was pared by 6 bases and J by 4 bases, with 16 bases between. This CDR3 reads CASSRSPGANQPQHF. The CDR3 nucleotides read TGTGCCAGCAGCCGGAGTCCGGGAGCAAATCAGCCCCAGCATTTT.

CDR3 nucleotides: TGCAGCGCCCTCGGGAGCTATGGCTACACCTTC. Its translation is CSALGSYGYTF. The chain carries TRBV29-1 and TRBJ1-2; no clear D gene. CDR1 is SQVTM and CDR2 is ANQGSEA in the germline V gene. This CDR3 has 11 residues. Trimming took 7 bases from V and 4 from J, leaving 10 bases between them.

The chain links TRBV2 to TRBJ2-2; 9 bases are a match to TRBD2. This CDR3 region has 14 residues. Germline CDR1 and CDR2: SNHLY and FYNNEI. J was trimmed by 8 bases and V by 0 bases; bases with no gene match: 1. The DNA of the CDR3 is TGTGCCAGCAGTGAAGCGCGGGAGGGAGGGGAGCTGTTTTTT. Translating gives CASSEAREGGELFF.